This TCR beta chain was sequenced during a study of blood T cells in healthy people across ages. This clonotype was detected only a few times. Using a J-beta primer mix together with a sample-barcoded 5' primer, a second PCR was run for about 7 to 12 cycles. TCRdb passed the 5' RACE reads through MiXCR, listing each CDR3 protein once. The sample consists of fewer than 800,000 distinct CDR3 sequences, around a quarter of them appearing once. These records were also assigned to another study, of T cells of mothers and their children.

The clonotype was recovered from a boy between 10 and 17 years old in good health. Sequencing input: blood.

For the CDR3, the DNA is TGTGCCAGCAGTGGACAGGTGTTTAATGAAAAACTGTTTTTT. It encodes CASSGQVFNEKLFF. This chain uses TRBV6-1 with TRBJ1-4; maybe TRBD1 (6 bases). V dropped 4 bases and J dropped 4 bases, with 10 bases sitting between them. Germline values: CDR1 MNHNS, CDR2 SASEGT. This CDR3 contains 14 residues.